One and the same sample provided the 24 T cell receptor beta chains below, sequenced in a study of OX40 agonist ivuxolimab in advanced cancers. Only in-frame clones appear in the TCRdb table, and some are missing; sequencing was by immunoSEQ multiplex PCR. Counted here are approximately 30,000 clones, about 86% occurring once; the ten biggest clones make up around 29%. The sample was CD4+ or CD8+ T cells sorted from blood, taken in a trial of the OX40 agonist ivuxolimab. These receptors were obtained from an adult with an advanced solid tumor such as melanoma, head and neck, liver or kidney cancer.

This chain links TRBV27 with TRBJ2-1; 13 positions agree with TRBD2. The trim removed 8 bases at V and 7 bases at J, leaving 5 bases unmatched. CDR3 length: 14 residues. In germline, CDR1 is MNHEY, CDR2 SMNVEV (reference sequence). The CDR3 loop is CASSMGLAGNEQFF. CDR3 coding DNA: TGTGCCAGCTCCATGGGACTAGCGGGGAATGAGCAGTTCTTC.

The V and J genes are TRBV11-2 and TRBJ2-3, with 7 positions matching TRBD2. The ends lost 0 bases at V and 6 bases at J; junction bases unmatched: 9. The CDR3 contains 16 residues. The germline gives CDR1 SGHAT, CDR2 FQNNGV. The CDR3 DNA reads TGTGCCAGCAGCTTAGATCCAGCGGGAAGTCGGGATACGCAGTATTTT. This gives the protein CASSLDPAGSRDTQYF.

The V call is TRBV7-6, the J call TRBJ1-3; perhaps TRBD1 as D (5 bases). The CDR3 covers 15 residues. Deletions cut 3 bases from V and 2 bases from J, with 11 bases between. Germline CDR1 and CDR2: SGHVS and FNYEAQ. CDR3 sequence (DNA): TGTGCCAGCAGCTTTGACAGAACCCCTGGAAACACCATATATTTT. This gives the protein CASSFDRTPGNTIYF.

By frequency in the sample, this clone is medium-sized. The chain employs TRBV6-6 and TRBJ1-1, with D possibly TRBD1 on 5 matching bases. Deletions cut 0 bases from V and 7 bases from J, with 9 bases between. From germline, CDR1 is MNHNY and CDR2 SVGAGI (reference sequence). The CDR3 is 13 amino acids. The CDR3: CASSYSGGDEAFF. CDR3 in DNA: TGTGCCAGCAGTTACTCGGGAGGGGATGAAGCTTTCTTT.

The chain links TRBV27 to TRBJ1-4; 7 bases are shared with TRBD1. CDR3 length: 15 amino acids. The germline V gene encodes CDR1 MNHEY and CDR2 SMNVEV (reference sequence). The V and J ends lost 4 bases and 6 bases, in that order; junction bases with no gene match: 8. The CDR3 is CASSSKQGTDEKLFF. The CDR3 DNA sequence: TGTGCCAGCAGTTCAAAACAGGGGACTGATGAAAAACTGTTTTTT.

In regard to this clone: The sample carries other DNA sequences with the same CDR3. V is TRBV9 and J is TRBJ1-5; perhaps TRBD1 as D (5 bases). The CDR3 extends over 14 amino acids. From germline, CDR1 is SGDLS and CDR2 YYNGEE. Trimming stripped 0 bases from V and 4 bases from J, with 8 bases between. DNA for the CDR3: TGTGCCAGCAGCGTAGGGGGGGTGAATCAGCCCCAGCATTTT. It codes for CASSVGGVNQPQHF.

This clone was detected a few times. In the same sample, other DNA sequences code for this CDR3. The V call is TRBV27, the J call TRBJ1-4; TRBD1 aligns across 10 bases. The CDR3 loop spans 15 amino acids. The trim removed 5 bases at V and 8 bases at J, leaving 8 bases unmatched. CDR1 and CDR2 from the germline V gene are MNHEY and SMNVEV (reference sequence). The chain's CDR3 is CASSPWTGGGEKLFF. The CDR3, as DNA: TGTGCCAGCAGTCCCTGGACAGGGGGAGGAGAAAAACTGTTTTTT.

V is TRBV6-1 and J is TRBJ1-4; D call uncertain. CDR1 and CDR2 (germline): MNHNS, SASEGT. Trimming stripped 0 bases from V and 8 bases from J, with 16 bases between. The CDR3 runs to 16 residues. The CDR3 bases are TGTGCCAGCAGTGAAGCCAAAGTGGCAAGCAGAGAAAAACTGTTTTTT. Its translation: CASSEAKVASREKLFF.

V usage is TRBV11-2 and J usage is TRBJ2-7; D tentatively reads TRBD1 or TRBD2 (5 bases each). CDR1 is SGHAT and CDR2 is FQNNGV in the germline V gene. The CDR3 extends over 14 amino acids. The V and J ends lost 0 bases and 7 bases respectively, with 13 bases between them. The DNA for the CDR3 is TGTGCCAGCAGCTTAGATCGGGACGATGGAGAGCAGTACTTC. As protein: CASSLDRDDGEQYF.

CDR3 residues: CASSERRRAPEAFF. As DNA, the CDR3 is TGCGCCAGCAGTGAGAGGAGGAGGGCGCCTGAAGCTTTCTTT. The chain links TRBV10-1 to TRBJ1-1; D gene uncertain. Trimming stripped 2 bases from V and 6 bases from J, with 13 bases between. The CDR3 extends over 14 amino acids. In germline, CDR1 is WNHNN, CDR2 SYGVQD (reference sequence).

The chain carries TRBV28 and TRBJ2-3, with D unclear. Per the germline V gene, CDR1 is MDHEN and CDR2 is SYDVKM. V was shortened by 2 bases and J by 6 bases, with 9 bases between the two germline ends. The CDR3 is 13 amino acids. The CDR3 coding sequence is TGTGCCAGCAGTTTAATCTTGGAGGATACGCAGTATTTT. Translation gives CASSLILEDTQYF.

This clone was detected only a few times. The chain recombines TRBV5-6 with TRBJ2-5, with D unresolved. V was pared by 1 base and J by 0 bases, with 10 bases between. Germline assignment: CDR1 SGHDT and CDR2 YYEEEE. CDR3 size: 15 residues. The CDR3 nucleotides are TGTGCCAGCAGCTTGCTCCTAACGTACCAAGAGACCCAGTACTTC. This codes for CASSLLLTYQETQYF.

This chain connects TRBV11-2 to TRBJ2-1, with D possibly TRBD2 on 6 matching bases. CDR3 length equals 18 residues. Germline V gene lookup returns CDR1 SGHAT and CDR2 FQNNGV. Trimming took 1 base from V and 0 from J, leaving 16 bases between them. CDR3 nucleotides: TGTGCCAGCAGCTTAGTCGGAGGGACCGAAAGCTCCTACAATGAGCAGTTCTTC. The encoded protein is CASSLVGGTESSYNEQFF.

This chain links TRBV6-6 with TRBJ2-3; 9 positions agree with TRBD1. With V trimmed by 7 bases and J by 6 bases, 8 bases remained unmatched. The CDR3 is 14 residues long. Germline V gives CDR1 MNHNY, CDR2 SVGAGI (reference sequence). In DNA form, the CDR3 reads TGTGCCAGCACCAAACGGGGACAGGGCGATACGCAGTATTTT. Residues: CASTKRGQGDTQYF.

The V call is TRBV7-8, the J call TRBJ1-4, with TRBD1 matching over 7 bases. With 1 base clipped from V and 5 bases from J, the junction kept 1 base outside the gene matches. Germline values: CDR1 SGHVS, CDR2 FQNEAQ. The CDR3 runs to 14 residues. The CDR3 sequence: CASSLEQGNEKLFF. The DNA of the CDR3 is TGTGCCAGCAGCTTAGAACAGGGGAATGAAAAACTGTTTTTT.

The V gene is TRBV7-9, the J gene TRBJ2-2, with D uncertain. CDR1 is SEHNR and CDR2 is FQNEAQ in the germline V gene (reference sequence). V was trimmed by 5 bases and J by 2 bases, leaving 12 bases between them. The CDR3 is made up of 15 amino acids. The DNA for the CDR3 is TGTGCCAGCAGCCGCGGAGTTGGAAACACCGGGGAGCTGTTTTTT. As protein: CASSRGVGNTGELFF.

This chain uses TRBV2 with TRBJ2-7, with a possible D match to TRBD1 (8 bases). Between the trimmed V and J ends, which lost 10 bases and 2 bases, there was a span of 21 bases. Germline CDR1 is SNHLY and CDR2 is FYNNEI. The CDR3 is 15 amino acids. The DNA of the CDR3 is TGTGCCACCCGTTTGACAGGGGAGGGGACCTACGAGCAGTACTTC. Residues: CATRLTGEGTYEQYF.

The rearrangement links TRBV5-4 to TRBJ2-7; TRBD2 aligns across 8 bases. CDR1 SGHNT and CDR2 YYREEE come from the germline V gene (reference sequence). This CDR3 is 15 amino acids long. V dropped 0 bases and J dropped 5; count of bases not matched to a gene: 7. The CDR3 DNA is TGTGCCAGCAGCTTGGTAGCGGGACCTGCCAACGAGCAGTACTTC. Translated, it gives CASSLVAGPANEQYF.

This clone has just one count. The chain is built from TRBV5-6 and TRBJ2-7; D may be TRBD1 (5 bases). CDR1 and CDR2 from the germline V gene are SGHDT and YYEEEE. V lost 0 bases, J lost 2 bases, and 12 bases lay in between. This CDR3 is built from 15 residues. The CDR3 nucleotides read TGTGCCAGCAGCTTGGCCAAACAGGTTACCTACGAGCAGTACTTC. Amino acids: CASSLAKQVTYEQYF.

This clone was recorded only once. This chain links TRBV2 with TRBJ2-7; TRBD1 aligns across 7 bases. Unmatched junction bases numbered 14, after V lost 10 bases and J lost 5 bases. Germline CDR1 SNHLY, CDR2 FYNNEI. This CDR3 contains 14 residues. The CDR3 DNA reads TGTGCCAACTCCTTTCCCGGGACAGCTAACGAGCAGTACTTC. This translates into CANSFPGTANEQYF.

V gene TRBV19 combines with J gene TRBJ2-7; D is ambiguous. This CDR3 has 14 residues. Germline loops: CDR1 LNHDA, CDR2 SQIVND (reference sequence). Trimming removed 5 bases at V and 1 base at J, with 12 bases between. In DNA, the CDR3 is TGTGCCAGTAGTCCCTTACCGAATTCCTACGAGCAGTACTTC. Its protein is CASSPLPNSYEQYF. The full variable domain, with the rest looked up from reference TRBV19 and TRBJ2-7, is DGGITQSPKYLFRKEGQNVTLSCEQNLNHDAMYWYRQDPGQGLRLIYYSQIVNDFQKGDIAEGYSVSREKKESFPLTVTSAQKNPTAFYLCASSPLPNSYEQYFGPGTRLTVT.

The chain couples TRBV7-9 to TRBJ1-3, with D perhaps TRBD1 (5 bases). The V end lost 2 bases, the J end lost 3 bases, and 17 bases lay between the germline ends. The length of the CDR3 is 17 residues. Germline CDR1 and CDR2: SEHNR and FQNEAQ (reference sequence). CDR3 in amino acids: CASSLTGRRELGNTIYF. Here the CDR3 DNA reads TGTGCCAGCAGCTTAACGGGACGGAGGGAGCTTGGAAACACCATATATTTT.

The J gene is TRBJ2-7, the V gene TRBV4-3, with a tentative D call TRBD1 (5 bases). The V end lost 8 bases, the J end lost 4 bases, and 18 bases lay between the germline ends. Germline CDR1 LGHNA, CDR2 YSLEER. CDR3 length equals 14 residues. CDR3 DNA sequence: TGCGCCAGCGGCCCTGGGCAGGGAAGGTACGAGCAGTACTTC. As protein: CASGPGQGRYEQYF.

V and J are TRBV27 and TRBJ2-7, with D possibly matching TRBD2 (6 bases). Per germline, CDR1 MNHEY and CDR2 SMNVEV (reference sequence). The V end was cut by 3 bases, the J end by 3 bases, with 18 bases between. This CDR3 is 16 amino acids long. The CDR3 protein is CASSFELTGAVYEQYF. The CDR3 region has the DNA TGTGCCAGCAGTTTCGAGTTGACGGGAGCCGTCTACGAGCAGTACTTC.